Listed below are T cell receptor beta chains from one sample, sequenced in a study of blood T cell repertoires in COVID-19. TCRdb's table, derived via immunoSEQ multiplex PCR, lists solely in-frame clones and lacks some. The sample includes about 270,000 clones, 80% to 90% of them seen just once. Sequenced: peripheral blood. All receptors come from a woman in her forties or fifties with acute or convalescent COVID-19. CDR3s leave out the opening cysteine and the closing phenylalanine or tryptophan.

V gene: TRBV30
J gene: TRBJ1-1
CDR3 protein: AWDQEAGAF

V gene: TRBV2
J gene: TRBJ2-1
CDR3 protein: ASSDPADNEQF

V gene: TRBV28
J gene: TRBJ1-1
CDR3 protein: ASSLEIRGTEAF

V gene: TRBV15
J gene: TRBJ2-1
CDR3 protein: ATSRQMTSGYNEQF

V gene: TRBV5-4
J gene: TRBJ2-7
CDR3 protein: ASSATSSRSYEQY

V gene: TRBV15
J gene: TRBJ2-3
CDR3 protein: ATSRVAGDTQY

V gene: TRBV27
J gene: TRBJ1-2
CDR3 protein: ASSLTGLSGYT

V gene: TRBV7-9
J gene: TRBJ1-2
CDR3 protein: ASSLAPGQVYGYT

V gene: TRBV3-1/TRBV3-2
J gene: TRBJ2-7
CDR3 protein: ASSQVGGRLANEQY

V gene: TRBV4-1
J gene: TRBJ1-4
CDR3 protein: ASSQDPGQGWLSNEKLF

V gene: TRBV5-1
J gene: TRBJ1-4
CDR3 protein: ASSLQDSNEKLF

V gene: TRBV15
J gene: TRBJ2-5
CDR3 protein: ATSRVATRRGVGETQY

V gene: TRBV18
J gene: TRBJ2-7
CDR3 protein: ASSPVGTGLGEQY

V gene: TRBV7-3
J gene: TRBJ2-2
CDR3 protein: ASSLTTANTGELF

V gene: TRBV7-2
J gene: TRBJ2-7
CDR3 protein: ASSYTRGSYEQY

V gene: TRBV7-8
J gene: TRBJ1-4
CDR3 protein: ASSVTTGGEKLF

V gene: TRBV5-1
J gene: TRBJ2-2
CDR3 protein: ASSLASGPLSGELF

V gene: TRBV2
J gene: TRBJ2-5
CDR3 protein: ASPTSRVLETQY

V gene: TRBV4-1
J gene: TRBJ2-7
CDR3 protein: ASSQDLGQTDEQY

V gene: TRBV3-1/TRBV3-2
J gene: TRBJ1-4
CDR3 protein: ASSQVSGTNEKLF

V gene: TRBV6-6
J gene: TRBJ2-1
CDR3 protein: ASSYPSGITYNEQF

V gene: TRBV5-1
J gene: TRBJ2-3
CDR3 protein: ASSLLVRTDTQY

V gene: TRBV27
J gene: TRBJ2-4
CDR3 protein: ATKDRQRNIQY